These T cell receptor beta chains were read from a single sample in a study of beta chain features in type 1 diabetes. The table came from immunoSEQ multiplex PCR; TCRdb's copy has only in-frame clones and leaves some out. The table shows 630,000 or so clones, with roughly an eighth occurring only once. The specimen was naive CD4+ T cells from blood. The receptors were sampled from a man younger than 35 with type 1 diabetes. Each CDR3 is given with its conserved first and last residue. The D gene is left open where the match is weak. Expanded clones are given a class, and other clones once, few, many or no size at all.

v_call	d_call	j_call	clone_size	cdr3_nt	cdr3_aa
TRBV14	NA	TRBJ1-1	NA	TGTGCCAGCTCCTCGCAGGGATTTGAAGCTTTCTTT	CASSSQGFEAFF
TRBV7-8	NA	TRBJ2-5	few	TGTGCCAGCAGCCATACAGAGAAAGAGACCCAGTACTTC	CASSHTEKETQYF
TRBV19	NA	TRBJ2-5	few	TGTGCCAGTACCATGGGGGAGACCCAGTACTTC	CASTMGETQYF
TRBV6-4	TRBD1	TRBJ1-2	NA	TGTGCCAGCAGTGCCGGGACAGGGGGATTTGGCTACACCTTC	CASSAGTGGFGYTF
TRBV5-6	TRBD1	TRBJ1-5	NA	TGTGCCAGCAGCCGCGGGACAGGTTTATATCAGCCCCAGCATTTT	CASSRGTGLYQPQHF
TRBV4-1	NA	TRBJ2-7	NA	TGCGCCAGCAGCGGGCACTCTAGCTCCTACGAGCAGTACTTC	CASSGHSSSYEQYF
TRBV7-2	TRBD1	TRBJ1-1	NA	TGTGCCAGCAGCTTCCTAGGACAGGGCTACACTGAAGCTTTCTTT	CASSFLGQGYTEAFF
TRBV10-3	NA	TRBJ1-1	few	TGTGCCCTCAGGGACGTGAACACTGAAGCTTTCTTT	CALRDVNTEAFF
TRBV11-1	TRBD2	TRBJ2-1	few	TGTGCCAGCAGCTTAACACTAGCGGGATTACATGAGCAGTTCTTC	CASSLTLAGLHEQFF
TRBV30	TRBD1	TRBJ1-6	NA	TGTGCCTGGAGTTTGATGGACAGGAGGAATTCACCCCTCCACTTT	CAWSLMDRRNSPLHF
TRBV29-1	NA	TRBJ2-5	NA	TGCAGCACGGGACAAGAGACCCAGTACTTC	CSTGQETQYF
TRBV5-6	NA	TRBJ2-5	NA	TGTGCCAGCAGCTTGGCCCAGAGCCACCAAGAGACCCAGTACTTC	CASSLAQSHQETQYF
TRBV28	NA	TRBJ1-5	few	TGTGCCAGCAGTTTTGGGCTGGGATTGGTCAATCAGCCCCAGCATTTT	CASSFGLGLVNQPQHF
TRBV5-4	NA	TRBJ2-3	NA	TGTGCCAGCAGCTTGGGGCTGGAAGGCACAGATACGCAGTATTTT	CASSLGLEGTDTQYF